This T cell receptor beta chain was recorded in a study of neoadjuvant anti-PD-1 for oral cavity cancer. Turning to the study itself: Patients without progression received a fourth nivolumab dose around day 43, then surgical resection on days 50-56.

This clone was found a few times. Trimming shortened V by 3 bases and J by 6 bases, and 11 bases separated the two germline ends. Per germline, CDR1 MGHRA and CDR2 YSYEKL. CDR3 length: 14 residues. Assay used: immunoSEQ multiplex PCR; TCRdb lists only in-frame clones, some missing. The table shows roughly 14,000 clones, with 65% to 85% occurring only once. The time point: after neoadjuvant nivolumab, at surgical resection. The chain employs TRBV4-1 and TRBJ1-4; D is uncertain. The sequence was obtained from a person aged 35-79 years with oral cavity squamous cell carcinoma. The source material was PBMCs, sampled after nivolumab (anti-PD-1) treatment. The DNA for the CDR3 is TGCGCCAGCAGCCATAAATCACGGGATGAAAAACTGTTTTTT. It is translated as CASSHKSRDEKLFF.